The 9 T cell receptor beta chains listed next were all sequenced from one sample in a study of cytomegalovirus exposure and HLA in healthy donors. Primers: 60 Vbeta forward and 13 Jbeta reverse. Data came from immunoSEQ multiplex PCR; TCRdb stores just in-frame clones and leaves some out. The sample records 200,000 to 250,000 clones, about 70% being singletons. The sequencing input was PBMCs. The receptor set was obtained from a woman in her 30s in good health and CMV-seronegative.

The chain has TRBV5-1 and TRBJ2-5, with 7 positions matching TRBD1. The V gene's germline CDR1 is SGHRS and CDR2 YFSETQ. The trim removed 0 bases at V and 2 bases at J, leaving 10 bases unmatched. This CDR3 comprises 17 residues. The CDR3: CASSLGARGTLQETQYF. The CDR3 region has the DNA TGCGCCAGCAGCTTGGGGGCCAGGGGGACGTTACAAGAGACCCAGTACTTC.

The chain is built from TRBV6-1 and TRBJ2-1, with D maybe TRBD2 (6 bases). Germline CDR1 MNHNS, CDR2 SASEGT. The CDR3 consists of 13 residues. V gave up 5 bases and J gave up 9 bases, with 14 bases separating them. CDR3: CASSPRDSGEQFF. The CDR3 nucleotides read TGTGCCAGCAGTCCTCGGGACTCCGGTGAGCAGTTCTTC.

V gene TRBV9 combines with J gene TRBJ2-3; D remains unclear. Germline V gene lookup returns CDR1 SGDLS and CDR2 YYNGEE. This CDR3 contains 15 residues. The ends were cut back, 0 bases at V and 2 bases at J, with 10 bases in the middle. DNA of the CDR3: TGTGCCAGCAGCGTAGGTGTCGGTTTCACAGATACGCAGTATTTT. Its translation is CASSVGVGFTDTQYF. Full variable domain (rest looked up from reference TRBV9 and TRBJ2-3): DSGVTQTPKHLITATGQRVTLRCSPRSGDLSVYWYQQSLDQGLQFLIQYYNGEERAKGNILERFSAQQFPDLHSELNLSSLELGDSALYFCASSVGVGFTDTQYFGPGTRLTVL.

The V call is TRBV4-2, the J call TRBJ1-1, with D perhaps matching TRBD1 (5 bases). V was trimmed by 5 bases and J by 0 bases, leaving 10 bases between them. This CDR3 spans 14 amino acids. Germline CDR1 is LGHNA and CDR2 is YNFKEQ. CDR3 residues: CASSLRGLNTEAFF. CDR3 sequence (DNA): TGTGCCAGCAGCTTGCGGGGGTTGAACACTGAAGCTTTCTTT.

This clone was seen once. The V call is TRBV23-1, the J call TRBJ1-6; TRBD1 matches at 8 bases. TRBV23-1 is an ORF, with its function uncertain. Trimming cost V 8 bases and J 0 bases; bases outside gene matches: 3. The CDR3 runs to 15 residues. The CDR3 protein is CASFDRGSYNSPLHF. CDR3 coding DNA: TGCGCCAGCTTTGACAGGGGCTCCTATAATTCACCCCTCCACTTT.

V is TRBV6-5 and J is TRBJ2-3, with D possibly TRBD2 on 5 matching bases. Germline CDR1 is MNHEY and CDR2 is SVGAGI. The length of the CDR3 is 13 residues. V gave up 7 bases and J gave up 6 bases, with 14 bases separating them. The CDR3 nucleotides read TGTGCCAGCATTTTCCACGGCGGGGATACGCAGTATTTT. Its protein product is CASIFHGGDTQYF.

The DNA of the CDR3 is TGTGCCAGCAGCTTAGGCCGGAGTCCGCAGTACTTC. The encoded protein is CASSLGRSPQYF. This chain links TRBV7-6 with TRBJ2-5, with unresolved D. This CDR3 comprises 12 residues. V was cut by 1 base and J by 11 bases, with 11 bases left in between. The germline gives CDR1 SGHVS, CDR2 FNYEAQ. The full variable domain, completed using reference TRBV7-6 and TRBJ2-5, is GAGVSQSPRYKVTKRGQDVALRCDPISGHVSLYWYRQALGQGPEFLTYFNYEAQQDKSGLPNDRFSAERPEGSISTLTIQRTEQRDSAMYRCASSLGRSPQYFGPGTRLLVL.

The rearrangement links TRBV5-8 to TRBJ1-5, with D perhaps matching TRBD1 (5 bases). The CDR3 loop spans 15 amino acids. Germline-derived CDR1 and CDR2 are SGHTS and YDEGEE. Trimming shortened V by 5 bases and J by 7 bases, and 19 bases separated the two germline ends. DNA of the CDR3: TGTGCCAGCAGTTGGGAGGCAGGCCAGGGCCAGCCCCAGCATTTT. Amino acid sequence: CASSWEAGQGQPQHF. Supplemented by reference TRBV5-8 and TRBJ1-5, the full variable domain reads EAGVTQSPTHLIKTRGQQATLRCSPISGHTSVYWYQQALGLGLQFLLWYDEGEERNRGNFPPRFSGRQFPNYSSELNVNALELEDSALYLCASSWEAGQGQPQHFGDGTRLSIL.

The CDR3 DNA sequence: TGTGCCAGCAGCCCAGGCGTAGAAAGGGAGACCCAGTACTTC. It specifies CASSPGVERETQYF. The V call is TRBV11-2, the J call TRBJ2-5; D not resolved. CDR1 and CDR2 (germline): SGHAT, FQNNGV. The CDR3 sequence is 14 residues long. Deletions cut 5 bases from V and 5 bases from J, with 15 bases between.